This record concerns one TCR beta chain sequence. Antigen: not known. UMIs and sample barcodes were carried by the TCR alpha and TCR beta cDNA libraries that 5'RACE produced using constant-segment primers. One entry per CDR3 protein results from TCRdb running MiXCR on the 5' RACE reads. The repertoire holds a few hundred thousand distinct CDR3 sequences, with about 17% as singletons. The data originate from a study of T-cell memory formation after mild COVID-19. Whole-study results and caveats: Clones contracting day 15 to 85 were balanced CD4/CD8; later expanders leaned CD4+. Chiefly within CM and EM were the contracting CD4+ clones; CD8+ ones were within EMRA. A subset of responding clones appeared in pre-infection memory, suggesting cross-reactive memory joined.

This CDR3 comprises 12 residues. Trimming left V 2 bases short and J 6 bases short, with 7 bases between. Germline assignment: CDR1 KGHSH and CDR2 LQKENI. Input material: PBMCs or a T cell subset sorted from them (not recorded which). V gene TRBV18 combines with J gene TRBJ1-1; D is undetermined. This sequence was found in a young man who had mild COVID-19 (a few samples of this study predate the infection). Cell type and time point are not known. The CDR3 DNA is TGTGCCAGCTCACCAGCGGGCGCTGAAGCTTTCTTT. The encoded protein is CASSPAGAEAFF.